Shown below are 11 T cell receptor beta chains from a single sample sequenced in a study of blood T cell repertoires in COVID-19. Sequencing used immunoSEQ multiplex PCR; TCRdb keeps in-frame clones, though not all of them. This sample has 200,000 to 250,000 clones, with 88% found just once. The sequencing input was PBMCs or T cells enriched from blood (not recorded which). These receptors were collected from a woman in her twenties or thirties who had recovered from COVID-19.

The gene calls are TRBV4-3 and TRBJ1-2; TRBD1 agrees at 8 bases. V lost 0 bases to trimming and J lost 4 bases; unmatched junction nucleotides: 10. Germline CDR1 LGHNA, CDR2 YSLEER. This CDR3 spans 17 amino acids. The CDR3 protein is CASSQERSPDRAYGYTF. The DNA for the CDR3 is TGCGCCAGCAGCCAAGAACGTTCCCCGGACAGGGCCTATGGCTACACCTTC.

The CDR3 sequence: CAISAGGAGEKLFF. The CDR3 bases are TGTGCCATCAGCGCAGGGGGCGCGGGTGAAAAACTGTTTTTT. The chain carries TRBV10-3 and TRBJ1-4; 8 bases agree with TRBD1. Germline CDR1 and CDR2: ENHRY and SYGVKD. V lost 6 bases, J lost 7 bases, and 7 bases stayed unmatched. CDR3 length: 14 residues.

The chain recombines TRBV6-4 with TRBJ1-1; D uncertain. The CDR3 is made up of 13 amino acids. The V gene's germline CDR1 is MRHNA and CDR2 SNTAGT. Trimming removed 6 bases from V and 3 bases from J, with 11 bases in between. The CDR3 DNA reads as TGTGCCAGCAGCAGAGGTGTCGACACTGAAGCTTTCTTT. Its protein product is CASSRGVDTEAFF.

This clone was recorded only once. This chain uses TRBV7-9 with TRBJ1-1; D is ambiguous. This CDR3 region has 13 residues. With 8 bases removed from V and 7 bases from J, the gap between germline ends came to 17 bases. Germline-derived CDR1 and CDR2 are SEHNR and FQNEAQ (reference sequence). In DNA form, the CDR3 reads TGTGCCAGCGAGAACCAACGGCGGATTGAAGCTTTCTTT. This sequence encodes CASENQRRIEAFF.

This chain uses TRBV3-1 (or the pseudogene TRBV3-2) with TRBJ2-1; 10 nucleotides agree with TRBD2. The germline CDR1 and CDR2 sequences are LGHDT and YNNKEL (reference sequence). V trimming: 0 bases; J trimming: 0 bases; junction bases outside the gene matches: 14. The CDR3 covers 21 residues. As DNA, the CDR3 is TGTGCCAGCAGCCAAGAAGGTGTCCCTAGCGGGGGTCCTAGCTCCTACAATGAGCAGTTCTTC. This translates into CASSQEGVPSGGPSSYNEQFF.

CDR3 nucleotides: TGTGCCATCAGTGAGTCGATTTCAGGGGCCCCAGCAAAGGGTACTGAAGCTTTCTTT. Amino acid sequence: CAISESISGAPAKGTEAFF. The chain couples TRBV10-3 to TRBJ1-1; tentative D call: TRBD1 (6 bases). CDR3 length: 19 residues. V shed 0 bases and J shed 5 bases, with 25 bases lying between them. CDR1 ENHRY and CDR2 SYGVKD come from the germline V gene.

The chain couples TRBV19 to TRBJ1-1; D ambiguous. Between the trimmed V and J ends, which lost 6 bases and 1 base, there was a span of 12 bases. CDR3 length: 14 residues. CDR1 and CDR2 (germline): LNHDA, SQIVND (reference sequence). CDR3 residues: CASSPLRSNTEAFF. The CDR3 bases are TGTGCCAGTAGCCCTTTACGGTCGAACACTGAAGCTTTCTTT.

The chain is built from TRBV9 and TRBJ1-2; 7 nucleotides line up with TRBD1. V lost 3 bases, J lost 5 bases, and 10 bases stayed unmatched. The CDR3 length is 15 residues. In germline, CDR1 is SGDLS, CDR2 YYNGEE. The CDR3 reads CASSERQGEAYGYTF. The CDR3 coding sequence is TGTGCCAGCAGCGAACGACAGGGAGAGGCTTATGGCTACACCTTC.

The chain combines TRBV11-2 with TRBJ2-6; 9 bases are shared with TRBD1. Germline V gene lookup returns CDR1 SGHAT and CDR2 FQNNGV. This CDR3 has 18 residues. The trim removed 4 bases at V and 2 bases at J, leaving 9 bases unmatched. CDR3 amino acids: CASSSDRGGWPGANVLTF. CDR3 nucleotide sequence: TGTGCCAGCAGCTCGGACAGGGGAGGTTGGCCTGGGGCCAACGTCCTGACTTTC.

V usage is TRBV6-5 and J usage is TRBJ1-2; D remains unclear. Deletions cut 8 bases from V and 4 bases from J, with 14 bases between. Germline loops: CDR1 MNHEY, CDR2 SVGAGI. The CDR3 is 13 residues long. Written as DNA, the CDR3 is TGTGCCAGCGCTACGAACGGGGTCTATGGCTACACCTTC. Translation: CASATNGVYGYTF.

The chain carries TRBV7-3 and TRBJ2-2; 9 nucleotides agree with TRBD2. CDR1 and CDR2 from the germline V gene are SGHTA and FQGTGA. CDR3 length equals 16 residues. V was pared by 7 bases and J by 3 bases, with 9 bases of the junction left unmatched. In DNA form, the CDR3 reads TGTGCCAGCACCAAAGGGGAGCGGGGGGACACCGGGGAGCTGTTTTTT. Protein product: CASTKGERGDTGELFF.